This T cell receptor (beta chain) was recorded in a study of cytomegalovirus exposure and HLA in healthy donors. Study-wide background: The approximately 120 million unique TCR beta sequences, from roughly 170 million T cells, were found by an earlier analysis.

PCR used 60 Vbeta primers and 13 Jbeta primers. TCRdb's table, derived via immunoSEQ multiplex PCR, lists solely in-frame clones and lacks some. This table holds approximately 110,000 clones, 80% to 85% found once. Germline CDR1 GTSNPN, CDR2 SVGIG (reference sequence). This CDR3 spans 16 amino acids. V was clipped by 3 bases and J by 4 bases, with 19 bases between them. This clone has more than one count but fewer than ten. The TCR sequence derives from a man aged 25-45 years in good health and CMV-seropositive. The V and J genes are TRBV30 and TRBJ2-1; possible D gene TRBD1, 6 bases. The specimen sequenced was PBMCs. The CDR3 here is CAWRPPPATGYNEQFF. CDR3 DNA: TGTGCCTGGAGGCCCCCCCCCGCCACAGGGTACAATGAGCAGTTCTTC.